This TCR beta chain comes out of a study of T cells in Graves' hyperthyroidism and ophthalmopathy. Amplification targeted TCR beta CDR3 regions from RNA transcripts. The HTBI primer set drove a first-round RT-PCR of the TCR CDR3. TCRdb ran MiXCR on the multiplex PCR reads and lists one entry per CDR3 protein. Of 300,000 to 450,000 distinct CDR3 sequences listed, 15% are singletons. Germline V lookup: CDR1 MNHEY, CDR2 SVGEGT. V lost 8 bases to trimming and J lost 4 bases; unmatched junction nucleotides: 9. This CDR3 has 14 residues. This chain joins TRBV6-2 or TRBV6-3 and TRBJ2-3; 7 nucleotides agree with TRBD2. This receptor was taken from a woman under 40 with Graves' hyperthyroidism. The material sequenced was blood. CDR3 bases: TGTGCCAGCGTAAGGGGCGGGAGCGCAGATACGCAGTATTTT. Its protein product is CASVRGGSADTQYF.